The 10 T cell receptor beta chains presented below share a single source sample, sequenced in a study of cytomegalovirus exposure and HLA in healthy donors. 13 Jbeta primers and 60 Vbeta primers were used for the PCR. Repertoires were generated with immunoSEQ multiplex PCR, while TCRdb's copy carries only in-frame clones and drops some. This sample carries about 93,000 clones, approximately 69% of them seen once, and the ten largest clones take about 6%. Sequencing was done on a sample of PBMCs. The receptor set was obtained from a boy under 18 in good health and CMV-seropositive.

In nucleotides, the CDR3 is TGCGCCAGCAGCGGGACTCCAAGTTCCTACGAGCAGTACTTC. This gives the protein CASSGTPSSYEQYF. The chain links TRBV5-1 to TRBJ2-7; a weak D match, TRBD2 (6 bases). V dropped 4 bases and J dropped 1 base, with 12 bases sitting between them. The CDR3 extends over 14 amino acids. Looked up from germline, CDR1 is SGHRS and CDR2 is YFSETQ. Complete variable domain (other parts from reference TRBV5-1 and TRBJ2-7): KAGVTQTPRYLIKTRGQQVTLSCSPISGHRSVSWYQQTPGQGLQFLFEYFSETQRNKGNFPGRFSGRQFSNSRSEMNVSTLELGDSALYLCASSGTPSSYEQYFGPGTRLTVT.

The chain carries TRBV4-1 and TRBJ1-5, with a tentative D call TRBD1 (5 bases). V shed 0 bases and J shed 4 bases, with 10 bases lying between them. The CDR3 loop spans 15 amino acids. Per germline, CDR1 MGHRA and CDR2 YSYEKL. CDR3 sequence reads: CASSQEVQGNQPQHF. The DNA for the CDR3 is TGCGCCAGCAGCCAAGAGGTTCAGGGAAATCAGCCCCAGCATTTT.

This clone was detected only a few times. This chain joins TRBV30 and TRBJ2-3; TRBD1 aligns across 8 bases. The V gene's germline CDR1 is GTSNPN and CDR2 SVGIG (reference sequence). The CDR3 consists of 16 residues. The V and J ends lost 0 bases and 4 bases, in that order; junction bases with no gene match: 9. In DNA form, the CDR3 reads TGTGCCTGGAGTGTACGGACAGGGAGTCGGTCAGATACGCAGTATTTT. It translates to CAWSVRTGSRSDTQYF.

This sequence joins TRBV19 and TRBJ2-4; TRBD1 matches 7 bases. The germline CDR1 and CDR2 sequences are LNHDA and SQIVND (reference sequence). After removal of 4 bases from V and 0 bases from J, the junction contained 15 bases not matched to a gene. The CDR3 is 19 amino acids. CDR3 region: CASSTPGQRGTLAKNIQYF. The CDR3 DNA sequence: TGTGCCAGTAGTACGCCGGGACAGAGAGGAACGCTAGCCAAAAACATTCAGTACTTC.

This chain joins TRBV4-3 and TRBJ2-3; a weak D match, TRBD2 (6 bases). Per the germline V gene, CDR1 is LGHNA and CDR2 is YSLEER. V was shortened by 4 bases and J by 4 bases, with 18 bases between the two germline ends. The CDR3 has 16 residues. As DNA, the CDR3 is TGCGCCAGCAGCCCAACCGTGGGGACTCCTCCAGATACGCAGTATTTT. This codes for CASSPTVGTPPDTQYF.

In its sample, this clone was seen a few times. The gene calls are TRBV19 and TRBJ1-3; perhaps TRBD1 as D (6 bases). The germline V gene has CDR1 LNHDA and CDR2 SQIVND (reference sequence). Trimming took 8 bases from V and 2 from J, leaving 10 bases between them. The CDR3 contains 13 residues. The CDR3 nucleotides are TGTGCCAGTTCCAACAGGGCTGGAAACACCATATATTTT. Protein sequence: CASSNRAGNTIYF.

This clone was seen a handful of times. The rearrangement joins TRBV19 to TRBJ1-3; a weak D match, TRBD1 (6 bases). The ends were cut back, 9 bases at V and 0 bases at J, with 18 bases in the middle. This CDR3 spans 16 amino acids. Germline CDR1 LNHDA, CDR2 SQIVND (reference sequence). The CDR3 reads CASAGTPSYSGNTIYF. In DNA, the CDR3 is TGTGCCAGCGCCGGGACACCCTCTTACTCTGGAAACACCATATATTTT. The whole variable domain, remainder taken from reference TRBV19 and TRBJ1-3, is DGGITQSPKYLFRKEGQNVTLSCEQNLNHDAMYWYRQDPGQGLRLIYYSQIVNDFQKGDIAEGYSVSREKKESFPLTVTSAQKNPTAFYLCASAGTPSYSGNTIYFGEGSWLTVV.

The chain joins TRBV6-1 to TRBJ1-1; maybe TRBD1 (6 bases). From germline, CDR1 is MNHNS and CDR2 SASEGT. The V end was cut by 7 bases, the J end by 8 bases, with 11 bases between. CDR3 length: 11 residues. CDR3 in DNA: TGTGCCAGCAATTACAGGGACGAAGCTTTCTTT. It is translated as CASNYRDEAFF.

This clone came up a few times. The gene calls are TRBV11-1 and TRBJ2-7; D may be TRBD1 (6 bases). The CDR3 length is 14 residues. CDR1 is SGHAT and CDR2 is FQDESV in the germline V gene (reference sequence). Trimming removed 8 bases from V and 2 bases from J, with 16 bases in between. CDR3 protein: CASQERDTTYEQYF. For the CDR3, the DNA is TGTGCCAGCCAAGAACGGGACACCACCTACGAGCAGTACTTC. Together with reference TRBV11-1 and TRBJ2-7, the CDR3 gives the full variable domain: EAEVAQSPRYKITEKSQAVAFWCDPISGHATLYWYRQILGQGPELLVQFQDESVVDDSQLPKDRFSAERLKGVDSTLKIQPAELGDSAMYLCASQERDTTYEQYFGPGTRLTVT.

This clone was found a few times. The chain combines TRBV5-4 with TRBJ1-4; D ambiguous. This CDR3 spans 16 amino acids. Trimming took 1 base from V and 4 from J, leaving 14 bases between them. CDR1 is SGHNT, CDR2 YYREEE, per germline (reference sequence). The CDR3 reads CASSLSGNHYNEKLFF. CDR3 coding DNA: TGTGCCAGCAGCTTGTCGGGGAACCATTATAATGAAAAACTGTTTTTT. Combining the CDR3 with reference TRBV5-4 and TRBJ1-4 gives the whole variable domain ETGVTQSPTHLIKTRGQQVTLRCSSQSGHNTVSWYQQALGQGPQFIFQYYREEENGRGNFPPRFSGLQFPNYSSELNVNALELDDSALYLCASSLSGNHYNEKLFFGSGTQLSVL.